This T cell receptor (beta chain) was recorded in a study of spatial heterogeneity in lung cancer. Time point indicated: sample taken at primary tumor resection. Whole RNA came from tumor, nontumor lung or frozen PBMC and was sequenced without being sorted. TCRdb recomputed calls from the 5' RACE reads with MiXCR, one row per CDR3 protein. The table includes around 41,000 distinct CDR3 sequences, roughly 7% detected once. This clonotype was detected ten times or more. V gave up 4 bases and J gave up 4 bases; unmatched junction bases: 2. This CDR3 region has 14 residues. The germline CDR1 and CDR2 sequences are SNHLY and FYNNEI.

This clonotype originated in a female donor with early-stage non-small cell lung cancer. The gene calls are TRBV2 and TRBJ2-1; 9 positions agree with TRBD2. The specimen comprised PBMCs, sampled at surgery. CDR3 DNA sequence: TGTGCCAGCAGTGGGACTAGCGAGTACAATGAGCAGTTCTTC. It translates to CASSGTSEYNEQFF.